A selection of T cell receptor beta chains follows, all from one sample in a study of Ad26.COV2.S vaccination and SARS-CoV-2 variants. Sequenced by immunoSEQ multiplex PCR; TCRdb stores in-frame clones only, minus some. The sample gives around 350,000 clones, 92% of which show up once; 3% to 5% is in the top ten. The material sequenced was peripheral blood, taken after recovery from COVID-19. The receptor source for this set is a human donor who had recovered from COVID-19. Both conserved end residues are part of each CDR3. A D gene is named only where the DNA matches it firmly. Not every row has a clone size; where given, it reads once, few, many or a size class.

d_call clone_size j_call v_call cdr3_aa cdr3_nt
- - TRBJ2-2 TRBV24-1 CATSPRGDSNTGELFF TGTGCCACCAGCCCACGCGGGGATAGTAACACCGGGGAGCTGTTTTTT
- - TRBJ2-7 TRBV29-1 CSVESGEGYEQYF TGCAGCGTTGAATCAGGGGAGGGTTACGAGCAGTACTTC
- - TRBJ1-1 TRBV21-1 CASSKGSGQTNTEAFF TGTGCCAGCAGCAAAGGGTCAGGACAAACGAACACTGAAGCTTTCTTT
- - TRBJ2-1 TRBV5-4 CASSLDANEQFF TGTGCCAGCAGCTTGGACGCCAATGAGCAGTTCTTC
- - TRBJ2-2 TRBV19 CASKVAQNTGELFF TGTGCCAGTAAGGTTGCACAGAACACCGGGGAGCTGTTTTTT
- - TRBJ2-3 TRBV18 CASSPTSDTQYF TGTGCCAGCTCACCAACCTCGGATACGCAGTATTTT
- - TRBJ1-1 TRBV10-3 CAISEEGLSTEAFF TGTGCCATCAGTGAGGAGGGGTTGAGCACTGAAGCTTTCTTT
- - TRBJ1-5 TRBV19 CASRQGGINQPQHF TGTGCCAGTAGACAGGGCGGAATCAATCAGCCCCAGCATTTT
TRBD1 - TRBJ2-1 TRBV7-2 CASSSGTGGFYNEQFF TGTGCCAGCAGCTCCGGGACAGGGGGTTTTTACAATGAGCAGTTCTTC
TRBD2 - TRBJ2-2 TRBV4-3 CASSQGLAAGELFF TGCGCCAGCAGCCAAGGACTAGCTGCCGGGGAGCTGTTTTTT
- once TRBJ1-2 TRBV5-6 CASSLAAGGLYGYTF TGTGCCAGCAGCTTGGCTGCGGGGGGGCTTTATGGCTACACCTTC
- - TRBJ1-3 TRBV19 CASTPRSSGNTIYF TGTGCCAGTACCCCCCGGAGCTCTGGAAACACCATATATTTT
TRBD1 - TRBJ1-5 TRBV7-2 CASSLAPRTGSNQPQHF TGTGCCAGCAGCTTAGCGCCCCGGACAGGGAGCAATCAGCCCCAGCATTTT
TRBD2 - TRBJ2-5 TRBV7-2 CASSLLAIQETQYF TGTGCCAGCAGCCTACTAGCGATACAAGAGACCCAGTACTTC
TRBD1 - TRBJ2-3 TRBV6-5 CASSRDRSTDTQYF TGTGCCAGCAGTCGGGACAGGAGCACAGATACGCAGTATTTT